This T cell receptor beta chain appears in the sequencing data of a study of blood T cell repertoires in COVID-19. Overall study context: From the United States, Italy and Spain came samples of acute and convalescent COVID-19. PBMCs, B-cell-depleted T cells, or T cells provided the cDNA or gDNA that made up the material.

As handled by the study authors: Amplified reference gene primers provided the basis for estimating nucleated cell counts. Profiled with immunoSEQ multiplex PCR; TCRdb holds only in-frame clones, not every one. The DNA was the basis for D and trimming; V, J and clone size are from that table. The top ten clones hold around 5% of a sample with 200,000 to 250,000 clones, approximately 79% of them seen once. J gave up 0 bases and V 3 bases, and 8 bases lay outside the gene matches. Per germline, CDR1 SGHRS and CDR2 YFSETQ. The CDR3 runs to 16 residues. The clonotype comes from a human donor in a cohort sampled during active COVID-19. The rearrangement links TRBV5-1 to TRBJ1-1; 7 bases align to TRBD1. Specimen: peripheral blood. The DNA for the CDR3 is TGCGCCAGCAGCTACGGGACAGCAACCATGAACACTGAAGCTTTCTTT. Its translation: CASSYGTATMNTEAFF.